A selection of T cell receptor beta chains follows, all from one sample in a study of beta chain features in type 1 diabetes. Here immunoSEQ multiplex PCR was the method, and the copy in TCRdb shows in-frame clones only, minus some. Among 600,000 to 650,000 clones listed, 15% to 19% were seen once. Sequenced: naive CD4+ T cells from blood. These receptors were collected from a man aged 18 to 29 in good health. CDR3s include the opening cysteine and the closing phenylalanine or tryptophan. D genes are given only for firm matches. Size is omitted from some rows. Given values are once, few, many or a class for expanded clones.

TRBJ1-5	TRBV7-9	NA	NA	CASSPQTSNQPQHF	TGTGCCAGCAGCCCCCAGACCAGCAATCAGCCCCAGCATTTT
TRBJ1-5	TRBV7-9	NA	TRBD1	CASSLAVGQVHNQPQHF	TGTGCCAGCAGCTTAGCGGTGGGACAGGTCCACAATCAGCCCCAGCATTTT
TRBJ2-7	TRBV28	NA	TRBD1	CASSSTGTGRVHEQYF	TGTGCCAGCAGTTCGACCGGGACAGGGAGGGTCCACGAGCAGTACTTC
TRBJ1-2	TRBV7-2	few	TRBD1	CASSLAGTGIYGYTF	TGTGCCAGCAGCTTAGCAGGGACAGGGATCTATGGCTACACCTTC
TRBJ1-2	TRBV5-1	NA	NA	CASSLAGRSSYTF	TGCGCCAGCAGCTTGGCGGGACGCAGCTCCTACACCTTC
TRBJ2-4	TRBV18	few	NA	CASSPSVVSANIQYF	TGTGCCAGCTCACCTTCTGTAGTGTCAGCAAACATTCAGTACTTC
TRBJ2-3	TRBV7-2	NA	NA	CASSLERLGSDTQYF	TGTGCCAGCAGCTTAGAAAGACTAGGATCAGATACGCAGTATTTT
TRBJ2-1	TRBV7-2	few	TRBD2	CASRSGGPHEQFF	TGTGCCAGCAGATCGGGGGGGCCCCATGAGCAGTTCTTC
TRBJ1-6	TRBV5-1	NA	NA	CASSLSQGNHSPLHF	TGCGCCAGCAGCTTGTCACAGGGCAATCATTCACCCCTCCACTTT
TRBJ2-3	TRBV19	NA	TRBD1	CAIASGTVGLDTQYF	TGTGCCATCGCGTCTGGGACAGTCGGTTTGGATACGCAGTATTTT
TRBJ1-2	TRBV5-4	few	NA	CASSLASLRTLNYGYTF	TGTGCCAGCAGCTTGGCTTCCTTGAGGACCCTAAACTATGGCTACACCTTC
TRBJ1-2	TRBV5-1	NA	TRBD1	CASSLTGQTPIDF	TGCGCCAGCAGCCTCACGGGACAGACACCTATTGACTTC
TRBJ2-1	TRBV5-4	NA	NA	CASSPGLYNEQFF	TGTGCCAGCAGCCCGGGACTCTACAATGAGCAGTTCTTC
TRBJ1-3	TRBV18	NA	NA	CASSPSEGLGNTIYF	TGTGCCAGCTCACCATCGGAAGGGCTTGGAAACACCATATATTTT
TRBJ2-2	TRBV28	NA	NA	CASSLLGVRDPGELFF	TGTGCCAGCAGTTTACTGGGGGTCCGGGATCCCGGGGAGCTGTTTTTT
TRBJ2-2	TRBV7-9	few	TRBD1	CASSPRRDRANTGELFF	TGTGCCAGCAGCCCCCGTAGGGACAGGGCGAACACCGGGGAGCTGTTTTTT
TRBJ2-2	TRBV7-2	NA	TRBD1	CASSRFPGQGSGELFF	TGTGCCAGCAGCCGATTCCCGGGACAGGGTTCCGGGGAGCTGTTTTTT
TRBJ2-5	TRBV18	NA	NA	CASSQEETQYF	TGTGCCAGTAGCCAGGAAGAGACCCAGTACTTC
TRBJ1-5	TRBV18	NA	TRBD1	CASSQGTGGYQPQHF	TGTGCCAGCTCCCAAGGGACAGGGGGATATCAGCCCCAGCATTTT
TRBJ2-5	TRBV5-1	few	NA	CASSSGLARQETQYF	TGCGCCAGCAGCTCGGGTCTAGCTCGCCAAGAGACCCAGTACTTC
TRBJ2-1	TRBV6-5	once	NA	CASSYSTTRQFF	TGTGCCAGCAGTTACTCCACTACTCGGCAGTTCTTC
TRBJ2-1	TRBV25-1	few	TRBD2	CASRGLSGAGGYNEQFF	TGTGCCAGCAGGGGCCTGAGTGGGGCGGGAGGTTACAATGAGCAGTTCTTC
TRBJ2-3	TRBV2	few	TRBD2	CASRGLAGGVTDTQYF	TGTGCCAGCAGGGGACTAGCGGGGGGCGTCACAGATACGCAGTATTTT
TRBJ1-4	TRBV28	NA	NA	CASSLLSYNEKLFF	TGTGCCAGCAGTTTACTCAGCTACAATGAAAAACTGTTTTTT
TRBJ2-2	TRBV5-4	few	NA	CASSPPRNTGELFF	TGTGCCAGCAGCCCGCCACGTAACACCGGGGAGCTGTTTTTT
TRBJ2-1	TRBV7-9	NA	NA	CASSGRDGPYNEQFF	TGTGCCAGCAGCGGCCGGGACGGGCCCTACAATGAGCAGTTCTTC
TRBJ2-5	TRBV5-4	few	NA	CASSLDSGETQYF	TGTGCCAGCAGCTTGGACAGCGGAGAGACCCAGTACTTC
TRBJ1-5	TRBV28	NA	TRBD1	CASRLTGGGNQPQHF	TGTGCCAGCAGACTTACAGGGGGCGGCAATCAGCCCCAGCATTTT
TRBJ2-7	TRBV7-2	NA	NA	CASSLQTGPYEQYF	TGTGCCAGCAGCTTACAAACGGGACCCTACGAGCAGTACTTC
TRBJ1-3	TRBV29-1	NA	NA	CSVGHISGNTIYF	TGCAGCGTCGGACACATCTCTGGAAACACCATATATTTT
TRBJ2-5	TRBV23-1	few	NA	CASSQMGWGGKGETQYF	TGCGCCAGCAGTCAAATGGGCTGGGGAGGTAAAGGCGAGACCCAGTACTTC
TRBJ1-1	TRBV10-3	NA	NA	CAIIGENTEAFF	TGTGCCATCATCGGGGAGAACACTGAAGCTTTCTTT
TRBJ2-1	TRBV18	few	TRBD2	CASSTQREGMEQFF	TGTGCCAGTTCGACCCAGCGGGAGGGGATGGAGCAGTTCTTC
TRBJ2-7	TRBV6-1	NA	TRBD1	CASRGQPYEQYF	TGTGCCAGCAGGGGACAGCCCTACGAGCAGTACTTC
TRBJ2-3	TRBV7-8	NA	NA	CASSRGGLSTDTQYF	TGTGCCAGCAGCCGTGGAGGACTTAGCACAGATACGCAGTATTTT
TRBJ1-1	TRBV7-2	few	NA	CASVPRNLNTEAFF	TGTGCCAGCGTCCCAAGGAACCTGAACACTGAAGCTTTCTTT
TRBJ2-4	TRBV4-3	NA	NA	CASSQRNRGTKNIQYF	TGCGCCAGCAGCCAAAGAAATCGCGGGACCAAAAACATTCAGTACTTC
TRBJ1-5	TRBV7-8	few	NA	CASSLTAAGAQPQHF	TGTGCCAGCAGCTTAACAGCCGCGGGGGCCCAGCCCCAGCATTTT
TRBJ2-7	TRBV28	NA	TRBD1	CASSFPSGTGKYEQYF	TGTGCCAGCAGTTTCCCATCCGGGACAGGGAAGTACGAGCAGTACTTC
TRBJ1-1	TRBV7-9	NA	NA	CASSAQGNTEAFF	TGTGCCAGCAGCGCTCAGGGGAACACTGAAGCTTTCTTT
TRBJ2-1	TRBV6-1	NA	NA	CASSEGTWNEQFF	TGTGCCAGCAGTGAGGGGACATGGAATGAGCAGTTCTTC
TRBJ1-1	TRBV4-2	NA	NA	CASSQGTLRAFF	TGTGCCAGCAGCCAAGGGACCCTTCGTGCTTTCTTT
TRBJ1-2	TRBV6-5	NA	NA	CASSREDRSNYGYTF	TGTGCCAGCAGTCGCGAAGACCGGTCTAACTATGGCTACACCTTC